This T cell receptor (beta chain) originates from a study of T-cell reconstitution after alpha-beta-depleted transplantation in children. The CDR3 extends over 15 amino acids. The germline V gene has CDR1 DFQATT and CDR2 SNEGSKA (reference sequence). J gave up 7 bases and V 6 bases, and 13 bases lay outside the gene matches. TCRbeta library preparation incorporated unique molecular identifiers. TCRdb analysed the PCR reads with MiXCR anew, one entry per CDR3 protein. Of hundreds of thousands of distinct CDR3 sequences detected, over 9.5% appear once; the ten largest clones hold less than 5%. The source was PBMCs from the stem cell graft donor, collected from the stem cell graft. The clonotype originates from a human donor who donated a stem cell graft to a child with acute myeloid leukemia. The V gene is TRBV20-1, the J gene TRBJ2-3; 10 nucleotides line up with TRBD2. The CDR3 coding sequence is TGCAGTGCCCCCGTTTCTAGCGGGAGTCCGCATACGCAGTATTTT. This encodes CSAPVSSGSPHTQYF.